This T cell receptor beta chain appears in the sequencing data of a study of blood T cell repertoires in COVID-19. Overall study: The United States, Italy and Spain provided the acute and convalescent COVID-19 samples. PBMCs, B-cell-depleted T cells, or T cells provided the cDNA or gDNA that made up the material.

Sequenced by immunoSEQ multiplex PCR; TCRdb stores in-frame clones only, minus some. The sample yields around 200,000 clones, around 86% seen once. This study enrolled people aged 18 to 89 from approximately 24 US geographic areas. The CDR3 sequence is 13 residues long. Trimming left V 6 bases short and J 2 bases short, with 10 bases between. Germline V gene lookup returns CDR1 LNHDA and CDR2 SQIVND (reference sequence). This receptor was obtained from a woman aged 40 to 49 with acute COVID-19. The sequenced material came from PBMCs or T cells enriched from blood (not recorded which). The chain has TRBV19 and TRBJ1-1; D is ambiguous. CDR3 in DNA: TGTGCCAGTAGACTAGACATAAACACTGAAGCTTTCTTT. This translates into CASRLDINTEAFF.